This record concerns one T cell receptor beta chain sequence. The antigen this receptor binds is unknown. No per-base quality is available; no much larger clone lies one base away. This record comes from a study of CD4 T cells in relation to SARS-CoV-2 and coronaviruses (dated by TCRdb to the early 2020s). Turning to the overall study: In the ViraFEST assay, PBMCs were cultured with antigen for roughly eleven days, after which TCR beta CDR3s were sequenced to identify clonal expansions specific to the antigen. An HIV-1 Nef peptide pool or a culture without peptide was used as the negative reference condition. The Adaptive Biotechnologies TCR-sequencing kit was used to sequence samples from three pre-COVID donors and the naive versus memory experiments, whereas other data were Illumina-based. Expansion assays from other donors in the study were sequenced with a different, Illumina-based TCR-beta assay. Using patient-derived lymphoblastoid cell lines, the shared crossreactive spike epitopes were mapped to their HLA restriction. The study assessed, at the TCR clonotype level, memory CD4+ T cell crossreactivity between SARS-CoV-2 and common cold coronavirus spike proteins. General study outcomes and caveats: Significantly weaker SARS-CoV-2-driven expansion was shown by crossreactive clones than by monoreactive clones, consistent with antigenic imprinting. Because the crossreactivity analysis focused on spike protein, crossreactivity against other viral proteins was not assessed. Around 65% of donors had memory CD4+ clonotypes that crossrecognized SARS-CoV-2 and at least one common cold coronavirus spike. Small numbers of patients and of tested TCRs were a limitation of the study. Because no donor provided both pre-pandemic and post-infection samples, tracing the source of pre-existing responses was limited.

CDR3 length: 14 amino acids, cysteine to phenylalanine. Just the 42-base CDR3 DNA is kept, in frame starting at base 1. Looking up the germline V gene yields CDR1 SGHVS and CDR2 FQNEAQ. The junction shows trimming of 3 bases on V and 6 bases on J, and the gene matches do not reach 1 base of it. CD4+ T cells from unexposed donors were collected before the COVID-19 pandemic (2011-2018). After less than eleven days of culture, CD4+ T cells were isolated with the EasySep CD4+ T cell isolation kit. As far as cell numbers permitted, CD4+ T cells from unexposed donors were tested for reactivity against SARS-CoV-2 S and N as well as four spike pools from common cold coronaviruses. Each well held 1.5 million to 2.5 million PBMCs cultured in IMDM containing approximately 5% human AB serum and roughly 9.3 IU/ml IL-2. Half of the culture medium was replaced with fresh IL-2-containing medium on days 3 and 7. In general, triplicate replicate wells were used for every peptide culture condition. Leukapheresis product for the unexposed donors was bought commercially. PBMCs were isolated from leukapheresis product or whole blood by Ficoll-Paque PLUS gradient centrifugation. PBMCs were either cryopreserved at -140°C or used fresh in the expansion assay. The QIAamp Micro DNA Kit was used to extract genomic DNA from the CD4+ T cells.

Libraries were made using the immunoSEQ multiplex PCR assay. Concerning the study's data processing: During preprocessing, nonproductive sequences were discarded, as were any CDR3s that did not begin with C, did not end with F or W, or were shorter than 7 amino acids. The MANAFEST web app identified antigen-specific clonotypes based on expansion compared with the reference and other culture wells. A clone was considered positive if the clone showed significant expansion compared with the reference culture in 2 of 3 replicate wells at an FDR below 0.05. For a clone to be considered positive, significant expansion relative to all other tandem wells and an odds ratio above 5 were also required. CDR3 homology was quantified as pairwise Levenshtein distance, calculated with the stringdist R package after three terminal residues were trimmed from each end. The table was pulled from immuneACCESS by TCRdb, which kept in-frame rearrangements only. Such tables lose some clones; where checked, under half of the loss comes from unresolved V genes, and the rest has no known cause. V, J and clone size reflect that table, while D and trimming were determined from the DNA. The sample table contains some 17,000 clones; only one count was recorded for 70% to 85% of them. The ten largest clones capture roughly 30% of the sample.

In this chain, TRBV7-8 is recombined with TRBJ1-6; 8 bases in the middle match TRBD1. Sequences were obtained from CD4+ T cells from PBMCs, cultured in vitro. The origin of this receptor is a human donor in good health. The CDR3 protein: CASSLDRVNSPLHF. The DNA sequence is TGTGCCAGCAGCTTGGACAGGGTTAATTCACCCCTCCACTTT. When the CDR3 is completed using the reference TRBV7-8 and TRBJ1-6 genes on either side, the full variable domain is GAGVSQSPRYKVAKRGQDVALRCDPISGHVSLFWYQQALGQGPEFLTYFQNEAQLDKSGLPSDRFFAERPEGSVSTLKIQRTQQEDSAVYLCASSLDRVNSPLHFGNGTRLTVT.